This is a list of T cell receptor beta chains from one sample in a study of T cell repertoires in ileal Crohn's disease. Sequencing was performed with immunoSEQ multiplex PCR; in TCRdb, only in-frame clones are kept and a portion is missing. The repertoire consists of a few thousand clones, with 60% to 85% occurring once and the leading ten covering 10% to 15%. The source material was ileal tissue. The receptors stem from an adult with Crohn's disease. Each CDR3 is given with its conserved first and last residue. The D gene is left open where the match is weak. Part of the rows lack a size; the others show once, few, many or a class for expanded clones.

TRBV4-2,TRBJ2-2,TRBD2,NA,CASSQFESSGSTGELFF,TGTGCCAGCAGCCAGTTCGAATCTAGCGGGTCCACCGGGGAGCTGTTTTTT
TRBV25-1,TRBJ1-4,NA,NA,CASSEFGEKLFF,TGTGCCAGCAGTGAATTTGGCGAAAAACTGTTTTTT
TRBV5-4,TRBJ2-7,NA,NA,CASSFQGRELYF,TGTGCCAGCAGCTTCCAGGGGCGGGAGTTGTACTTC
TRBV2,TRBJ2-7,TRBD2,NA,CASRATSEPLGQYF,TGTGCCAGCAGGGCGACTAGCGAACCACTTGGGCAGTACTTC
TRBV4-1,TRBJ1-6,NA,NA,CASSQALVGSYNSPLHF,TGCGCCAGCAGCCAAGCCCTAGTTGGCTCCTATAATTCACCCCTCCACTTT
TRBV5-4,TRBJ2-2,NA,NA,CASSGQNTGELFF,TGTGCCAGCAGCGGACAAAACACCGGGGAGCTGTTTTTT
TRBV2,TRBJ2-7,TRBD1,NA,CASRPGQGADEQYF,TGTGCCAGCAGACCGGGACAGGGCGCCGACGAGCAGTACTTC
TRBV28,TRBJ2-5,TRBD2,once,CASMASGSVETQYF,TGTGCCAGCATGGCTAGCGGGAGTGTGGAGACCCAGTACTTC
TRBV6-4,TRBJ2-1,TRBD2,NA,CASSEAGGHNEQFF,TGTGCCAGCAGTGAAGCGGGGGGGCACAATGAGCAGTTCTTC
TRBV5-4,TRBJ2-7,TRBD1,NA,CASSGGQGMGSEQYF,TGTGCCAGCAGCGGGGGACAGGGCATGGGTAGCGAGCAGTACTTC
TRBV2,TRBJ2-3,TRBD2,NA,CASSERASGETDTQYF,TGTGCCAGCAGTGAGAGGGCTAGCGGGGAGACAGATACGCAGTATTTT
TRBV2,TRBJ2-7,TRBD1,few,CASSEPTGVSSYEQYF,TGTGCCAGCAGTGAACCCACAGGGGTCTCCTCTTACGAGCAGTACTTC
TRBV19,TRBJ1-4,TRBD1,NA,CASTLSGTGSSEKLFF,TGTGCCAGTACCTTATCTGGGACAGGGTCTTCTGAAAAACTGTTTTTT
TRBV5-6,TRBJ2-1,TRBD2,once,CASSPGVAGVGEQFF,TGTGCCAGCAGCCCCGGGGTAGCGGGAGTCGGTGAGCAGTTCTTC
TRBV5-1,TRBJ2-7,TRBD1,NA,CASSSQGVEQYF,TGCGCCAGCAGCTCACAGGGGGTCGAGCAGTACTTC
TRBV7-6,TRBJ1-1,NA,once,CASSPVGGMNTEAFF,TGTGCCAGCAGCCCCGTTGGGGGCATGAACACTGAAGCTTTCTTT
TRBV5-4,TRBJ2-7,NA,NA,CASSYSGYSGEQYF,TGTGCCAGCAGCTACAGCGGGTACTCGGGCGAGCAGTACTTC
TRBV19,TRBJ1-5,NA,NA,CASSMQGQPQHF,TGTGCCAGTAGTATGCAGGGACAGCCCCAGCATTTT
TRBV7-2,TRBJ1-1,NA,once,CASSFQTGMNTEAFF,TGTGCCAGCAGCTTTCAAACAGGTATGAACACTGAAGCTTTCTTT
TRBV6-4,TRBJ2-1,TRBD2,NA,CASSEGAGDYNEQFF,TGTGCCAGCAGTGAGGGAGCGGGGGACTACAATGAGCAGTTCTTC
TRBV19,TRBJ2-1,TRBD2,NA,CASSPLTSGAASEQFF,TGTGCCAGTAGTCCACTGACTAGCGGAGCCGCATCTGAGCAGTTCTTC
TRBV6-7,TRBJ2-7,TRBD2,NA,CASSYRLAGGIYEQYF,TGTGCCAGCAGTTACCGACTAGCGGGGGGTATATACGAGCAGTACTTC
TRBV6-5,TRBJ2-7,TRBD1,NA,CASSRTGFEQYF,TGTGCCAGCAGTCGGACAGGGTTCGAGCAGTACTTC
TRBV7-8,TRBJ2-3,NA,few,CASSLSRDTDTQYF,TGTGCCAGCAGCTTATCGCGGGACACAGATACGCAGTATTTT
TRBV10-2,TRBJ1-3,NA,once,CASSVGRGASGNTIYF,TGCGCCAGCAGTGTCGGTCGGGGGGCTTCAGGAAACACCATATATTTT
TRBV9,TRBJ1-6,TRBD1,NA,CASSVGGGDNSPLHF,TGTGCCAGCAGCGTAGGAGGGGGCGATAATTCACCCCTCCACTTT
TRBV29-1,TRBJ2-1,TRBD1,NA,CSVQGGEFLATNEQFF,TGCAGCGTCCAAGGGGGCGAGTTTTTAGCGACAAATGAGCAGTTCTTC
TRBV28,TRBJ1-5,NA,few,CASSFPDRYQPQHF,TGTGCCAGCAGTTTCCCTGACAGGTATCAGCCCCAGCATTTT
TRBV28,TRBJ2-7,NA,NA,CASSLPGTQKTYEQYF,TGTGCCAGCAGCCTCCCCGGGACTCAAAAGACCTACGAGCAGTACTTC
TRBV28,TRBJ2-5,TRBD2,NA,CASIGGSGRTRETQYF,TGTGCCAGCATAGGGGGTAGCGGGAGAACGCGAGAGACCCAGTACTTC
TRBV29-1,TRBJ1-1,NA,few,CSVEWGGSEAFF,TGCAGCGTTGAATGGGGGGGTTCTGAAGCTTTCTTT
TRBV5-1,TRBJ2-1,NA,NA,CASSLGDTHNEQFF,TGCGCCAGCAGCTTGGGGGACACGCACAATGAGCAGTTCTTC
TRBV28,TRBJ2-3,TRBD1,NA,CASRLPGQFTDTQYF,TGTGCCAGCAGACTTCCGGGACAGTTCACAGATACGCAGTATTTT
TRBV23-1,TRBJ2-2,NA,few,CASSHSTVNTGELFF,TGCGCCAGCAGTCATTCGACAGTGAACACCGGGGAGCTGTTTTTT
TRBV2,TRBJ2-2,NA,NA,CASSGTNTGELFF,TGTGCCAGCAGCGGGACGAACACCGGGGAGCTGTTTTTT
TRBV14,TRBJ1-1,NA,NA,CASSQTVNTEAFF,TGTGCCAGCAGCCAGACAGTGAACACTGAAGCTTTCTTT
TRBV9,TRBJ2-2,NA,once,CASSAGTGELFF,TGTGCCAGCAGCGCCGGTACCGGGGAGCTGTTTTTT
TRBV4-3,TRBJ2-7,TRBD2,NA,CASSQGGGSAYEQYF,TGCGCCAGCAGCCAAGGGGGGGGGAGCGCCTACGAGCAGTACTTC
TRBV5-8,TRBJ2-7,NA,NA,CASRGADYEQYF,TGTGCCAGCAGGGGCGCTGACTACGAGCAGTACTTC
TRBV4-1,TRBJ1-1,NA,NA,CASSPTVNTEAFF,TGCGCCAGCAGCCCGACAGTGAACACTGAAGCTTTCTTT
TRBV30,TRBJ2-6,NA,NA,CAWSVQAGANVLTF,TGTGCCTGGAGTGTACAGGCTGGGGCCAACGTCCTGACTTTC
TRBV6-5,TRBJ1-6,NA,NA,CASTQGRNSPLHF,TGTGCCAGCACCCAGGGTCGGAATTCACCCCTCCACTTT
TRBV19,TRBJ1-5,NA,NA,CASKNQGNQPQHF,TGTGCCAGTAAAAATCAGGGAAATCAGCCCCAGCATTTT
TRBV5-1,TRBJ2-1,TRBD2,NA,CASSLGGTNSYNEQFF,TGCGCCAGCAGCTTGGGAGGGACTAACTCCTACAATGAGCAGTTCTTC
TRBV5-4,TRBJ2-5,NA,NA,CASSLSGTRGETQYF,TGTGCCAGCAGCTTGTCGGGAACGCGGGGAGAGACCCAGTACTTC
TRBV2,TRBJ1-2,TRBD1,NA,CASSAGLSDRDAYGYTF,TGTGCCAGCAGTGCCGGGTTATCTGACAGGGACGCCTATGGCTACACCTTC
TRBV4-2,TRBJ1-1,NA,NA,CASSRGGGTVAGTEAFF,TGTGCCAGCAGCCGCGGAGGAGGGACGGTCGCAGGGACTGAAGCTTTCTTT
TRBV9,TRBJ2-1,TRBD2,NA,CASSVGLAARVGEQFF,TGTGCCAGCAGCGTGGGACTAGCGGCGAGGGTAGGTGAGCAGTTCTTC
TRBV6-4,TRBJ2-3,TRBD2,NA,CASSSGGATDTQYF,TGTGCCAGCAGTAGCGGGGGGGCCACAGATACGCAGTATTTT
TRBV18,TRBJ2-1,NA,NA,CASSASEASEQFF,TGTGCCAGCTCAGCGTCGGAGGCTAGTGAGCAGTTCTTC
TRBV9,TRBJ2-5,NA,NA,CASSVEGGGETQYF,TGTGCCAGCAGCGTAGAAGGGGGTGGAGAGACCCAGTACTTC
TRBV6-6,TRBJ2-2,TRBD2,NA,CASSTGTSGAGELFF,TGTGCCAGCAGTACCGGGACTAGCGGGGCCGGGGAGCTGTTTTTT
TRBV6-5,TRBJ2-1,TRBD2,NA,CASNRRGGDYNEQFF,TGTGCCAGCAACCGACGGGGGGGGGACTACAATGAGCAGTTCTTC
TRBV7-9,TRBJ2-5,NA,NA,CASSGSEGQARETQYF,TGTGCCAGCTCGGGGTCGGAGGGCCAGGCCCGAGAGACCCAGTACTTC